A selection of T cell receptor beta chains follows, all from one sample in a study of T cell repertoires in cytomegalovirus infection. TCRdb reprocessed the reads with MiXCR, giving one entry per CDR3 protein. The sample records approximately 590,000 distinct CDR3 sequences, over 35% being singletons. These TCRs' antigens remain unknown. The sample consisted of cultured PBMCs, taken from culture after CMV antigen stimulation. Receptor source: a human donor in good health (CMV status not recorded). Some clones in this sample may be carry-over from other donors' samples. Each CDR3 is given with its conserved first and last residue. Each record gives: J gene, clone size, D gene, V gene, CDR3 protein, CDR3 DNA. D genes are given only for firm matches. The size entry is marked missing in some rows and otherwise reads once, few, many or a size class.

>TRBJ2-2|few|TRBD1|TRBV29-1
CSVDTGDGELFF
TGCAGCGTTGATACAGGGGACGGGGAGCTGTTTTTT
>TRBJ2-5|few|-|TRBV5-1
CASSQSQGRRETQYF
TGCGCCAGCAGCCAAAGTCAGGGGAGGAGAGAGACCCAGTACTTC
>TRBJ1-5|many|-|TRBV7-8
CASSLAWGDQPQHF
TGTGCCAGCAGCTTAGCGTGGGGGGATCAGCCCCAGCATTTT
>TRBJ2-7|few|-|TRBV6-1
CASSEGGRGWRYF
TGTGCCAGCAGTGAAGGGGGCAGGGGCTGGCGATACTTC
>TRBJ2-1|few|TRBD2|TRBV7-2
CASSLDTSGYNEQFF
TGTGCCAGCAGCTTAGATACTAGCGGGTACAATGAGCAGTTCTTC
>TRBJ2-5|few|-|TRBV7-9
CASSSLRGKETQYF
TGTGCCAGCAGCTCCCTCCGGGGGAAAGAGACCCAGTACTTC
>TRBJ2-7|-|-|TRBV7-2
CASSLRSQGTYEQYF
TGTGCCAGCAGCCTTAGATCACAGGGAACCTACGAGCAGTACTTC
>TRBJ2-1|-|-|TRBV10-2
CASSEVSSYNEQFF
TGCGCCAGCAGTGAAGTAAGCTCCTACAATGAGCAGTTCTTC
>TRBJ2-5|-|-|TRBV20-1
CSARVEGPETQYF
TGCAGTGCTAGAGTGGAGGGGCCAGAGACCCAGTACTTC
>TRBJ1-6|many|-|TRBV7-2
CASSLTNSPLHF
TGTGCCAGCAGCTTAACCAATTCACCCCTCCACTTT
>TRBJ2-7|-|TRBD2|TRBV7-9
CASSRRAGGPPEKEQYF
TGTGCCAGCAGCCGCCGGGCGGGAGGGCCACCAGAGAAGGAGCAGTACTTC
>TRBJ1-5|-|-|TRBV6-2/TRBV6-3
CASTSQSWYSNQPQHF
TGTGCCAGCACTTCACAGTCCTGGTATAGCAATCAGCCCCAGCATTTT
>TRBJ2-5|few|-|TRBV10-3
CAISDGEETQYF
TGTGCCATCAGTGATGGGGAGGAGACCCAGTACTTC
>TRBJ2-1|-|-|TRBV10-3
CAISIRADGNYNEQFF
TGTGCCATCAGTATCCGGGCGGACGGAAACTACAATGAGCAGTTCTTC
>TRBJ2-1|-|-|TRBV6-1
CASSEAGYGHGGEQFF
TGTGCCAGCAGTGAAGCGGGCTACGGCCATGGTGGTGAGCAGTTCTTC
>TRBJ2-7|few|-|TRBV5-1
CASSLGTLNSYEQYF
TGCGCCAGCAGCTTGGGAACACTGAACTCCTACGAGCAGTACTTC
>TRBJ1-3|-|-|TRBV6-2/TRBV6-3
CASSYSIDEAGNTIYF
TGTGCCAGCAGTTACTCGATTGATGAAGCTGGAAACACCATATATTTT
>TRBJ2-2|-|-|TRBV19
CASRQGFGELFF
TGTGCCAGTAGGCAGGGCTTCGGGGAGCTGTTTTTT
>TRBJ2-3|many|-|TRBV7-2
CASSLEGFITDTQYF
TGTGCCAGCAGCCTCGAAGGATTCATAACAGATACGCAGTATTTT
>TRBJ2-1|-|-|TRBV6-2/TRBV6-3
CASRGLGVYNEQFF
TGTGCCAGCAGGGGATTAGGGGTTTACAATGAGCAGTTCTTC
>TRBJ1-6|-|TRBD1|TRBV12-3/TRBV12-4
CASSLTGGAYSPLHF
TGTGCCAGCAGTCTCACAGGGGGCGCATACTCACCCCTCCACTTT
>TRBJ2-6|-|TRBD2|TRBV6-2/TRBV6-3
CASIRGGLSSGANVLTF
TGTGCCAGCATCCGCGGGGGGCTCAGCTCTGGGGCCAACGTCCTGACTTTC
>TRBJ1-1|-|TRBD1|TRBV7-9
CASSPNLGQGRSEAFF
TGTGCCAGCAGCCCAAACTTGGGACAGGGAAGGTCTGAAGCTTTCTTT
>TRBJ2-7|-|TRBD2|TRBV7-2
CASSLGAGVLVYEQYF
TGTGCCAGCAGCTTAGGGGCGGGAGTTTTGGTCTACGAGCAGTACTTC
>TRBJ2-5|once|TRBD1|TRBV11-2
CASSPMGQGARETQYF
TGTGCCAGCAGCCCCATGGGACAGGGGGCGCGGGAGACCCAGTACTTC
>TRBJ1-5|-|TRBD1|TRBV5-1
CASSLVGRGLNNQPQHF
TGCGCCAGCAGCTTGGTGGGCAGGGGGCTAAACAATCAGCCCCAGCATTTT
>TRBJ1-2|-|-|TRBV12-3/TRBV12-4
CASSRTDPNYGYTF
TGTGCCAGCAGTCGGACAGACCCTAACTATGGCTACACCTTC
>TRBJ2-2|-|TRBD2|TRBV10-2
CASSTNVPGLAGYTGELFF
TGCGCCAGCAGTACAAACGTTCCCGGACTAGCGGGGTACACCGGGGAGCTGTTTTTT
>TRBJ2-1|few|-|TRBV12-3/TRBV12-4
CASSFGNNEQFF
TGTGCCAGCAGTTTCGGAAACAATGAGCAGTTCTTC
>TRBJ2-3|-|-|TRBV3-1
CASSQARAQYF
TGTGCCAGCAGCCAGGCGAGGGCGCAGTATTTT
>TRBJ2-1|few|-|TRBV7-2
CASSFAASSYNEQFF
TGTGCCAGCAGCTTCGCGGCCAGCTCCTACAATGAGCAGTTCTTC
>TRBJ1-5|few|-|TRBV12-3/TRBV12-4
CASTRDNLPNQPQHF
TGTGCCAGCACCCGGGACAATCTCCCTAATCAGCCCCAGCATTTT
>TRBJ1-5|few|-|TRBV28
CASSPQWGNQPQHF
TGTGCCAGCAGTCCTCAGTGGGGTAATCAGCCCCAGCATTTT
>TRBJ2-3|few|TRBD2|TRBV7-6
CASSTRLAGFGDTQYF
TGTGCCAGCAGCACACGACTAGCGGGATTTGGAGATACGCAGTATTTT
>TRBJ2-2|-|-|TRBV7-2
CASSPPGTTNTGELFF
TGTGCCAGCAGCCCCCCCGGGACAACTAACACCGGGGAGCTGTTTTTT
>TRBJ1-5|-|-|TRBV2
CASSEVTIRQPQHF
TGTGCCAGCAGTGAGGTCACTATCAGGCAGCCCCAGCATTTT
>TRBJ2-3|-|TRBD2|TRBV20-1
CSATTSGNTDTQYF
TGCAGTGCTACGACTAGCGGGAACACAGATACGCAGTATTTT
>TRBJ1-1|many|-|TRBV7-2
CASSLMRTEAFF
TGTGCCAGCAGCTTGATGAGGACTGAAGCTTTCTTT
>TRBJ1-6|-|TRBD1|TRBV6-8
CAILRDRNSPLHF
TGTGCCATCCTCCGGGACAGGAATTCACCCCTCCACTTT
>TRBJ1-1|-|-|TRBV7-6
CASSLRVTDQAFF
TGTGCCAGCAGCTTAAGGGTCACAGACCAAGCTTTCTTT
>TRBJ2-2|-|-|TRBV20-1
CSARAPVRELFF
TGCAGTGCTAGAGCCCCAGTTCGGGAGCTGTTTTTT
>TRBJ1-5|-|TRBD1|TRBV6-1
CASSVDRALDAQHF
TGTGCCAGCAGTGTCGACAGGGCCTTAGATGCCCAGCATTTT
>TRBJ2-1|-|-|TRBV12-3/TRBV12-4
CASRVLGSSYNEQFF
TGTGCCAGCAGGGTACTAGGTAGCTCCTACAATGAGCAGTTCTTC
>TRBJ1-6|few|-|TRBV4-1
CASSQRDGNYNSPLHF
TGCGCCAGCAGCCAACGGGACGGCAACTATAATTCACCCCTCCACTTT
>TRBJ2-7|-|-|TRBV7-2
CASSLSGRAGPYEQYF
TGTGCCAGCAGCTTATCGGGCCGGGCCGGGCCCTACGAGCAGTACTTC
>TRBJ1-4|-|-|TRBV2
CASSPRRAGNEKLFF
TGTGCCAGCAGCCCGCGGCGGGCCGGGAATGAAAAACTGTTTTTT
>TRBJ2-2|-|-|TRBV4-3
CASSQVGEGTGELFF
TGCGCCAGCAGCCAAGTAGGAGAGGGCACCGGGGAGCTGTTTTTT
>TRBJ1-5|-|-|TRBV12-3/TRBV12-4
CASSHGNQPQHF
TGTGCCAGCAGTCATGGCAATCAGCCCCAGCATTTT
>TRBJ1-2|many|-|TRBV7-2
CASSSGPSNYGYTF
TGTGCCAGCAGCTCAGGACCTTCTAACTATGGCTACACCTTC
>TRBJ2-1|few|-|TRBV10-3
CAITDGDEQFF
TGTGCCATCACCGACGGGGATGAGCAGTTCTTC
>TRBJ1-5|-|TRBD1|TRBV30
CAWSRGQGRQPQHF
TGTGCCTGGAGCAGGGGGCAGGGACGTCAGCCCCAGCATTTT
>TRBJ2-3|-|-|TRBV19
CASSIVGLYTQYF
TGTGCCAGTAGTATAGTGGGACTTTATACGCAGTATTTT
>TRBJ1-2|-|-|TRBV14
CASSQAGGAYGYTF
TGTGCCAGCAGCCAAGCGGGGGGCGCATATGGCTACACCTTC
>TRBJ1-5|-|-|TRBV6-8
CASSVSGNNQPQHF
TGTGCCAGCAGTGTGTCAGGGAACAATCAGCCCCAGCATTTT
>TRBJ2-5|-|-|TRBV5-4
CASSLRENQETQYF
TGTGCCAGCAGCCTACGAGAGAACCAAGAGACCCAGTACTTC
>TRBJ2-1|-|TRBD1|TRBV19
CASSISRGPNNEQFF
TGTGCCAGTAGTATCTCCAGGGGGCCTAACAATGAGCAGTTCTTC